This is a list of T cell receptor beta chains from one sample in a study of T cell repertoires in cytomegalovirus infection. TCRdb reanalysed the reads using MiXCR and keeps one entry per CDR3 protein. The data hold about 300,000 distinct CDR3 sequences, with 8% to 10% observed a single time. Material: PBMCs. The receptors derive from a human donor in good health (CMV status not recorded). Some clones in this sample may be carry-over from other donors' samples. Both conserved end residues are part of each CDR3. The D gene is left open where the match is weak. Clone size is given for some rows only: seen once, a few or many times, or a class if the clone is expanded.

v_gene	abundance	d_gene	j_gene	CDR3nt	CDR3aa
TRBV7-6	many	NA	TRBJ2-3	TGTGCCAGCAGCCAAGGGACACCGGGTACGCAGTATTTT	CASSQGTPGTQYF
TRBV18	few	TRBD1	TRBJ2-2	TGTGCCAGCTCACCCTGGGACAGCGCCGGGGAGCTGTTTTTT	CASSPWDSAGELFF
TRBV7-2	many	TRBD2	TRBJ2-1	TGTGCCAGCAGCTGGACTAGCGGGTCTCTTGAGCAGTTCTTC	CASSWTSGSLEQFF
TRBV20-1	many	NA	TRBJ1-4	TGCAGTGGGGGATCAACTAATGAAAAACTGTTTTTT	CSGGSTNEKLFF
TRBV7-2	many	TRBD1	TRBJ2-1	TGTGCCAGCAGCTCGTTTCCGGGACAGGGGAGCGCTGAGCAGTTCTTC	CASSSFPGQGSAEQFF
TRBV7-2	many	TRBD1	TRBJ2-2	TGTGCCAGCAGCTTCCGGCCGGGACAGGGATCCGGGGAGCTGTTTTTT	CASSFRPGQGSGELFF
TRBV5-5	many	TRBD1	TRBJ2-2	TGTGCCAGCAGCGGTGACAGGGGGCTGAACACCGGGGAGCTGTTTTTT	CASSGDRGLNTGELFF
TRBV5-4	many	TRBD2	TRBJ2-3	TGTGCCAGCAGCCCCAAACAAGCGGGGGGGGCTGATACGCAGTATTTT	CASSPKQAGGADTQYF
TRBV12-3/TRBV12-4	many	NA	TRBJ1-5	TGTGCCAGCAGTTTATCGGGGAGTCTTCAGCCCCAGCATTTT	CASSLSGSLQPQHF
TRBV13	NA	NA	TRBJ2-5	TGTGCCAACAGCTCCCGAGAAGAGGGTATACAAGAGACCCAGTACTTC	CANSSREEGIQETQYF
TRBV6-2/TRBV6-3	many	NA	TRBJ2-5	TGTGCCAGCAGCTCCCCTAGGACGCAAGAGACCCAGTACTTC	CASSSPRTQETQYF
TRBV5-1	NA	NA	TRBJ2-5	TGCGCCAGCAGCCCGACGAACCCCCGGGAGACCCAGTACTTC	CASSPTNPRETQYF
TRBV11-1	many	NA	TRBJ2-7	TGTGCCAGCAGCTTATGGAGAGGAGCTAACTACGAGCAGTACTTC	CASSLWRGANYEQYF
TRBV12-5	many	TRBD1	TRBJ1-1	TGTGCTAGTGGTATGACAGGGGCCACTGAAGCTTTCTTT	CASGMTGATEAFF
TRBV20-1	NA	NA	TRBJ1-1	TGCAGTGCTAGAGATATGTATCGGACGGACACTGAAGCTTTCTTT	CSARDMYRTDTEAFF
TRBV25-1	few	NA	TRBJ1-5	TGTGCCAGCAGTGGCCAGCCTAATCAGCCCCAGCATTTT	CASSGQPNQPQHF
TRBV20-1	many	TRBD1	TRBJ2-3	TGCAGTGCTAGAGATCGTCAGGGGGGCACAGATACGCAGTATTTT	CSARDRQGGTDTQYF
TRBV19	few	TRBD1	TRBJ1-2	TGTGCCAGTGCCCCGGGACAGGGAAGTGGCTACACCTTC	CASAPGQGSGYTF
TRBV10-1	many	NA	TRBJ2-2	TGCGCCAGCGGACCGCGGGACACCGGGGAGCTGTTTTTT	CASGPRDTGELFF
TRBV11-3	many	NA	TRBJ2-1	TGTGCCAGCAGCCCCGGGACACGGAGGGTACATGAGCAGTTCTTC	CASSPGTRRVHEQFF